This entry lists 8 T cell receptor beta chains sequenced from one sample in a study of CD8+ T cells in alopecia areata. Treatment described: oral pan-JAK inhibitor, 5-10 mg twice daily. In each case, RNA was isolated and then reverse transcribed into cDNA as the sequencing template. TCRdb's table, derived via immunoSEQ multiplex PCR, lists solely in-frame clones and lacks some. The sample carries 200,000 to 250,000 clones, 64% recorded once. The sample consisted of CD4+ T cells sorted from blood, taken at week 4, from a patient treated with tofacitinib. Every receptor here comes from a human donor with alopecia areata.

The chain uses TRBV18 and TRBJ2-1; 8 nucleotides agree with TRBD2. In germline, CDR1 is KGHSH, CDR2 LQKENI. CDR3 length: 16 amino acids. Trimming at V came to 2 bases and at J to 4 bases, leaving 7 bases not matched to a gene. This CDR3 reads CASSPLSGSYYNEQFF. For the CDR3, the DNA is TGTGCCAGCTCACCATTAAGCGGGAGCTATTACAATGAGCAGTTCTTC.

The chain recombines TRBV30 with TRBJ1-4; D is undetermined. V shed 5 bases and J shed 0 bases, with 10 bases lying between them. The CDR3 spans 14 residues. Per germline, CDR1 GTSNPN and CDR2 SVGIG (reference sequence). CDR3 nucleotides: TGTGCCTGGTCAACCAGCCCAACTAATGAAAAACTGTTTTTT. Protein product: CAWSTSPTNEKLFF.

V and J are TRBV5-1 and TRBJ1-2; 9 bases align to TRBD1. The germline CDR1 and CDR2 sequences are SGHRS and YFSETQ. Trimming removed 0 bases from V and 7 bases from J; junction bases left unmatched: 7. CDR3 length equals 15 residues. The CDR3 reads CASSLGDRDLPGYTF. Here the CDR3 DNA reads TGCGCCAGCAGCTTGGGGGACAGGGACCTACCTGGCTACACCTTC.

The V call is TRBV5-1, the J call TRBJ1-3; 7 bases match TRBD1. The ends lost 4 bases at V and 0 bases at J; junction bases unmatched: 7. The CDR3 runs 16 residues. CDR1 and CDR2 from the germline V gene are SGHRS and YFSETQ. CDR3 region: CASSSLGQNSGNTIYF. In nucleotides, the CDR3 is TGCGCCAGCAGCAGCCTGGGACAGAACTCTGGAAACACCATATATTTT.

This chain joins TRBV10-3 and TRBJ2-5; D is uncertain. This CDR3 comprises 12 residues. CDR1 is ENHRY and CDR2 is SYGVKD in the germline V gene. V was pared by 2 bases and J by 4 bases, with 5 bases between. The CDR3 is CAISEPGETQYF. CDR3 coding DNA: TGTGCCATCAGTGAGCCCGGAGAGACCCAGTACTTC.

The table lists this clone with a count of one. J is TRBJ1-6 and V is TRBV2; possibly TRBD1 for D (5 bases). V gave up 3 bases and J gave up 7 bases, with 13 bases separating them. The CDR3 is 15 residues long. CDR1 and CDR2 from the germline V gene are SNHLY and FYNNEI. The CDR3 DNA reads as TGTGCCAGCAGTGAGAGGGGATCGGGGAATTCACCCCTCCACTTT. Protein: CASSERGSGNSPLHF.

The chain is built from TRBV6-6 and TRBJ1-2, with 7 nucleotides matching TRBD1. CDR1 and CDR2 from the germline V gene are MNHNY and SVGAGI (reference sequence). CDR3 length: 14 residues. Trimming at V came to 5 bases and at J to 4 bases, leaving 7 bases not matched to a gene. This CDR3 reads CASSPGGRSYGYTF. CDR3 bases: TGTGCCAGCAGTCCAGGGGGTCGGAGCTATGGCTACACCTTC.

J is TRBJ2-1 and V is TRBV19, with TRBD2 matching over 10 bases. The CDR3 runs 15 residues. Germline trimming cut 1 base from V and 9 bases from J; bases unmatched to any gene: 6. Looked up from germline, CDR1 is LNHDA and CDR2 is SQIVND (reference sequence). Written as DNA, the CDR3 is TGTGCCAGTAGTATAGGCACTAGCGGGGTAGGTGAGCAGTTCTTC. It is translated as CASSIGTSGVGEQFF.